This is a list of T cell receptor beta chains from one sample in a study of T cell repertoires in cytomegalovirus infection. One entry per CDR3 protein results from TCRdb running MiXCR on the reads. The data contain 450,000 to 650,000 distinct CDR3 sequences, about 30% of them singletons. Input material: PBMCs. Receptor source: a human donor in good health (CMV status not recorded). Some clones in this sample may be carry-over from other donors' samples. Each CDR3 is given with its conserved first and last residue. A D gene is named only where the DNA matches it firmly. Size values are once, few and many counts, or a class for expanded clones, and some rows have none.

TRBV19	NA	few	TRBJ2-2	CASSMRGVNTGELFF	TGTGCCAGTAGTATGCGCGGCGTGAACACCGGGGAGCTGTTTTTT
TRBV7-2	NA	many	TRBJ2-5	CASSIRRIQETQYF	TGTGCCAGCAGCATCCGACGGATCCAAGAGACCCAGTACTTC
TRBV7-2	TRBD1	many	TRBJ2-3	CASSWRTGTTDTQYF	TGTGCCAGCAGCTGGAGGACAGGAACCACAGATACGCAGTATTTT
TRBV12-3/TRBV12-4	NA	NA	TRBJ1-2	CASSSPPGQATAF	TGTGCCAGCAGTTCACCCCCGGGACAAGCTACCGCCTTC
TRBV19	NA	NA	TRBJ1-2	CASSPQTGDGYTF	TGTGCCAGTAGTCCCCAGACCGGGGATGGCTACACCTTC
TRBV12-3/TRBV12-4	NA	NA	TRBJ1-5	CASSVYLRGVPHQPQHF	TGTGCCAGCAGTGTTTATTTAAGGGGAGTACCCCATCAGCCCCAGCATTTT
TRBV20-1	TRBD2	NA	TRBJ2-5	CSARVLAGLQETQYF	TGCAGTGCTAGAGTCCTAGCGGGACTCCAAGAGACCCAGTACTTC
TRBV7-9	NA	NA	TRBJ1-1	CASSLVVAEAFF	TGTGCCAGCAGCTTAGTAGTCGCTGAAGCTTTCTTT
TRBV27	NA	NA	TRBJ2-1	CASGTRSYNEQFF	TGTGCCAGCGGCACTCGATCCTACAATGAGCAGTTCTTC
TRBV15	NA	NA	TRBJ2-1	CATKELAPGNEQFF	TGTGCCACCAAGGAGTTAGCCCCAGGCAATGAGCAGTTCTTC
TRBV4-3	TRBD2	NA	TRBJ2-3	CASSQDLLSGTSGTDTQYF	TGCGCCAGCAGCCAAGACCTTTTGAGCGGGACTAGCGGCACAGATACGCAGTATTTT
TRBV28	TRBD1	few	TRBJ1-1	CASTPGQLDTEAFF	TGTGCCAGCACCCCGGGACAGCTCGACACTGAAGCTTTCTTT
TRBV6-6	TRBD1	NA	TRBJ1-1	CASKGTGGLNTEAFF	TGTGCCAGCAAAGGGACAGGGGGTTTGAACACTGAAGCTTTCTTT
TRBV7-2	TRBD2	many	TRBJ2-3	CASSFVTSGSTDTQYF	TGTGCCAGCAGCTTCGTGACTAGCGGGAGCACAGATACGCAGTATTTT
TRBV5-1	TRBD1	NA	TRBJ2-1	CASSPDRDDEQFF	TGCGCCAGCAGTCCGGACAGGGATGATGAGCAGTTCTTC
TRBV7-6	TRBD1	few	TRBJ1-5	CASSKGDSPYQPQHF	TGTGCCAGCAGTAAAGGGGACAGCCCTTATCAGCCCCAGCATTTT
TRBV11-3	NA	NA	TRBJ2-2	CASSLEGSWELFF	TGTGCCAGCAGCTTAGAAGGTTCTTGGGAGCTGTTTTTT
TRBV28	NA	NA	TRBJ2-7	CASSLPATSYEQYF	TGTGCCAGCAGTTTACCGGCCACTAGCTACGAGCAGTACTTC
TRBV6-2/TRBV6-3	NA	few	TRBJ2-2	CASRPPGGLAVANTGELFF	TGTGCCAGCAGACCCCCCGGCGGGCTAGCCGTAGCGAACACCGGGGAGCTGTTTTTT
TRBV5-1	NA	NA	TRBJ2-1	CASYPSSYNEQFF	TGCGCCAGCTATCCCAGCTCCTACAATGAGCAGTTCTTC